Listed below are T cell receptor beta chains from one sample, sequenced in a study of blood T cell repertoires in COVID-19. Clones were read by immunoSEQ multiplex PCR, and TCRdb kept only the in-frame ones, dropping some. The repertoire holds under 200,000 clones, with approximately 88% as singletons. The material sequenced was PBMCs or T cells enriched from blood (not recorded which). Receptor source: a woman under 30 who had recovered from COVID-19. Each CDR3 is given with its conserved first and last residue. D genes are given only for firm matches. Expanded clones get a size class; other rows say once, few or many, or leave the size out.

v_gene,d_gene,abundance,j_gene,CDR3aa,CDR3nt
TRBV27,TRBD1,-,TRBJ1-5,CASSPGTGRNQPQHF,TGTGCCAGCAGTCCCGGGACAGGACGCAATCAGCCCCAGCATTTT
TRBV19,-,-,TRBJ1-5,CASSILQGNQPQHF,TGTGCCAGTAGTATACTCCAGGGGAATCAGCCCCAGCATTTT
TRBV28,-,-,TRBJ1-1,CASAREVNTEAFF,TGTGCCAGCGCAAGGGAGGTGAACACTGAAGCTTTCTTT
TRBV6-2/TRBV6-3,-,-,TRBJ2-7,CASSNRPGQFFYEQYF,TGTGCCAGCAGTAATCGACCCGGACAGTTTTTTTACGAGCAGTACTTC
TRBV11-2,-,-,TRBJ2-3,CASTQGTTDTQYF,TGTGCCAGCACCCAGGGGACAACAGATACGCAGTATTTT
TRBV4-2,-,many,TRBJ2-6,CASSQDDLGSSGANVLTF,TGTGCCAGCAGCCAAGATGATTTGGGGAGCTCTGGGGCCAACGTCCTGACTTTC
TRBV27,TRBD2,-,TRBJ2-5,CASSFVRGGQETQYF,TGTGCCAGCAGTTTTGTGCGGGGGGGCCAAGAGACCCAGTACTTC
TRBV19,TRBD1,-,TRBJ1-2,CASSYAPDRAVLYGYTF,TGTGCCAGTAGTTACGCCCCGGACAGGGCTGTACTCTATGGCTACACCTTC
TRBV3-1/TRBV3-2,TRBD1,-,TRBJ2-3,CASSRQGSNQPQYF,TGTGCCAGCAGCCGACAGGGGTCCAATCAGCCCCAGTATTTT
TRBV18,-,-,TRBJ2-7,CASSPPVGVHEQYF,TGTGCCAGCTCACCACCGGTAGGGGTCCACGAGCAGTACTTC
TRBV5-1,TRBD1,-,TRBJ1-2,CASSLAGQGRGYTF,TGCGCCAGCAGCTTGGCCGGACAGGGACGAGGCTACACCTTC
TRBV7-9,-,-,TRBJ2-3,CASSLGVGGALADTQYF,TGTGCCAGCAGCTTGGGTGTTGGGGGGGCCTTGGCAGATACGCAGTATTTT
TRBV6-5,-,once,TRBJ2-7,CASSLQGYEQYF,TGTGCCAGCAGCCTACAGGGTTACGAGCAGTACTTC
TRBV3-1/TRBV3-2,-,once,TRBJ1-3,CASRIPPSGENSGNTIYF,TGTGCCAGCAGGATCCCTCCTTCAGGGGAAAACTCTGGAAACACCATATATTTT
TRBV7-2,TRBD2,-,TRBJ2-1,CASSLRGGTYNEQFF,TGTGCCAGCAGCTTGCGCGGGGGGACCTACAATGAGCAGTTCTTC
TRBV7-9,-,-,TRBJ1-2,CASADQGYHGYTF,TGTGCCAGCGCTGACCAGGGCTATCATGGCTACACCTTC
TRBV28,-,-,TRBJ2-5,CASRTPGKETQYF,TGTGCCAGCAGAACCCCAGGGAAAGAGACCCAGTACTTC
TRBV27,TRBD1,once,TRBJ2-7,CASSLAQGESYEQYF,TGTGCCAGCAGTTTAGCACAGGGGGAATCCTACGAGCAGTACTTC
TRBV28,TRBD1,-,TRBJ1-3,CASSLQGALNTIYF,TGTGCCAGCAGTTTGCAGGGGGCCCTAAACACCATATATTTT